These 2 T cell receptor beta chains were sequenced from one sample in a study of blood T cell repertoires in COVID-19. Profiled with immunoSEQ multiplex PCR; TCRdb holds only in-frame clones, not every one. The table shows over 120,000 clones, with approximately 80% occurring only once. The sample taken for sequencing was peripheral blood. Every receptor here comes from a human donor in a cohort sampled during active COVID-19.

The chain links TRBV5-1 to TRBJ2-2; 8 bases agree with TRBD2. V was clipped by 0 bases and J by 8 bases; unmatched bases: 6. The germline V gene has CDR1 SGHRS and CDR2 YFSETQ. The CDR3 contains 15 residues. DNA of the CDR3: TGCGCCAGCAGCTTGGTGGCAGCGGGAGAGGGGGAGCTGTTTTTT. Amino acids: CASSLVAAGEGELFF.

This clone was detected once. This chain connects TRBV2 to TRBJ2-1; 12 bases align to TRBD2. Unmatched junction bases numbered 3, after V lost 6 bases and J lost 3 bases. The CDR3 spans 15 residues. Per the germline V gene, CDR1 is SNHLY and CDR2 is FYNNEI. The CDR3 nucleotides read TGTGCCAGCAGGGTGACTAGCGGGGGCTACAATGAGCAGTTCTTC. Its protein product is CASRVTSGGYNEQFF.